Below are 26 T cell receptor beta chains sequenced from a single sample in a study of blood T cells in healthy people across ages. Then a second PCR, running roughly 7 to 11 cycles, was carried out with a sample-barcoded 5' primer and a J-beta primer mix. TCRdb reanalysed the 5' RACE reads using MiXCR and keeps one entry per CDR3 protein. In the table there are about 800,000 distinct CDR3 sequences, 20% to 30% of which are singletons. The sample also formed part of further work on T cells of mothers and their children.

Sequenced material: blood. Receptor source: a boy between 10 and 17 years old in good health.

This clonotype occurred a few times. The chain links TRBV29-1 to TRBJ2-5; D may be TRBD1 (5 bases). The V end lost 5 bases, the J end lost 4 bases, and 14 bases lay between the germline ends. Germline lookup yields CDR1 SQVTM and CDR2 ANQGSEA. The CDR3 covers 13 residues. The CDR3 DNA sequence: TGCAGCGTTTCAGGGCTTAAGGGAGAGACCCAGTACTTC. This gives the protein CSVSGLKGETQYF.

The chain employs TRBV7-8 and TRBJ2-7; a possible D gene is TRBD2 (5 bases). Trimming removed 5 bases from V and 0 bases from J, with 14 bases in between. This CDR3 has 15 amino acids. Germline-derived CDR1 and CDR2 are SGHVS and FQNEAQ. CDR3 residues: CASSHGLFDSYEQYF. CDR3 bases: TGTGCCAGCAGCCACGGACTTTTTGACTCCTACGAGCAGTACTTC.

The CDR3 DNA reads TGTGCCAGCAGCCTGACTAGCGGGAGGATGGGAGAGACCCAGTACTTC. Its protein is CASSLTSGRMGETQYF. This rearrangement joins TRBV7-9 to TRBJ2-5; TRBD2 matches 13 bases. The CDR3 consists of 16 residues. Germline CDR1 reads SEHNR; CDR2 reads FQNEAQ (reference sequence). The trim removed 5 bases at V and 4 bases at J, leaving 7 bases unmatched.

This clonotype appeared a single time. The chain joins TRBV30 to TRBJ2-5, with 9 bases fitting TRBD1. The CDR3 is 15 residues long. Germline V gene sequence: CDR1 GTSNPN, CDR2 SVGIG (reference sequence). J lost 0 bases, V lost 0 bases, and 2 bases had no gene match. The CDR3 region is CAWSVGDRDQETQYF. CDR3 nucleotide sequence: TGTGCCTGGAGTGTGGGGGACAGGGACCAAGAGACCCAGTACTTC.

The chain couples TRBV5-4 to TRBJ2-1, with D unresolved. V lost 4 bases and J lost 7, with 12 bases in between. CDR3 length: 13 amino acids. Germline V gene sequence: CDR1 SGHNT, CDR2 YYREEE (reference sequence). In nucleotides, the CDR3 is TGTGCCAGCAGCAAGGCTAGTTGGAATGAGCAGTTCTTC. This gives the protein CASSKASWNEQFF.

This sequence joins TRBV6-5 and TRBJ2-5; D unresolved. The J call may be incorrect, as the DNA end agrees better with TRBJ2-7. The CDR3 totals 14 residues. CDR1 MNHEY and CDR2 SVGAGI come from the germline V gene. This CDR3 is CASSYSGMSYEQYF. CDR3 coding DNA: TGTGCCAGCAGTTACTCTGGCATGTCCTACGAGCAGTACTTC.

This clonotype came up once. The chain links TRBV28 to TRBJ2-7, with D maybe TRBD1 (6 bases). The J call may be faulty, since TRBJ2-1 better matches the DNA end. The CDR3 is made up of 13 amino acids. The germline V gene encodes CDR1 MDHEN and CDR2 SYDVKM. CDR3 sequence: CASTLKGVNEQFF. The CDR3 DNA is TGTGCCAGCACCCTGAAGGGGGTTAATGAGCAGTTCTTC.

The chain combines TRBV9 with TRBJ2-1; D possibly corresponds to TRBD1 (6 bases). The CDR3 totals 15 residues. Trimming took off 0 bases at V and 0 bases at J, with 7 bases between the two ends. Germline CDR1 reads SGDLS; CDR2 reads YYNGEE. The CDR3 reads CASSVADSSYNEQFF. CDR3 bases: TGTGCCAGCAGCGTAGCGGACAGCTCCTACAATGAGCAGTTCTTC. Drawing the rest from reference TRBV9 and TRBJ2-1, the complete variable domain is DSGVTQTPKHLITATGQRVTLRCSPRSGDLSVYWYQQSLDQGLQFLIQYYNGEERAKGNILERFSAQQFPDLHSELNLSSLELGDSALYFCASSVADSSYNEQFFGPGTRLTVL.

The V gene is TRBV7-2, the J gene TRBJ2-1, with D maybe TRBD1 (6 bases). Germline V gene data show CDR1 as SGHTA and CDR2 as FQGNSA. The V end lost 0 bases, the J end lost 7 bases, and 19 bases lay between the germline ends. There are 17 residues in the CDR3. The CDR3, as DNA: TGTGCCAGCAGCTTAGCAGGGCAGGGGAAAAGACAGAATGAGCAGTTCTTC. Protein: CASSLAGQGKRQNEQFF.

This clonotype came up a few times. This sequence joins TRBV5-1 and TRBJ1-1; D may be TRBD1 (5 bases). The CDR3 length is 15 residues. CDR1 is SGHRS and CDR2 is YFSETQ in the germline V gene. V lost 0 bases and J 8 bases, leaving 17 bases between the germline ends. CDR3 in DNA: TGCGCCAGCAGCTTGGGAGGGACCGCCCTGCCCGAAGCTTTCTTT. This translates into CASSLGGTALPEAFF.

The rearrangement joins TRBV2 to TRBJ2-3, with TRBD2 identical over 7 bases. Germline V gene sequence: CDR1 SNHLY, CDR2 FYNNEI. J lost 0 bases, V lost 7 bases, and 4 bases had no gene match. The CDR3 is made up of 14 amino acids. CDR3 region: CASILRESTDTQYF. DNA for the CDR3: TGTGCCAGCATCTTGCGGGAGAGCACAGATACGCAGTATTTT.

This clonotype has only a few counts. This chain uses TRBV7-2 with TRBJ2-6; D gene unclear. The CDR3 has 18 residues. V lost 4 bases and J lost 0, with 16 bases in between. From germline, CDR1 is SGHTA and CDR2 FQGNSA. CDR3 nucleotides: TGTGCCAGCAGCTACGCCCTCCAAGGCCTCTCTGGGGCCAACGTCCTGACTTTC. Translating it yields CASSYALQGLSGANVLTF.

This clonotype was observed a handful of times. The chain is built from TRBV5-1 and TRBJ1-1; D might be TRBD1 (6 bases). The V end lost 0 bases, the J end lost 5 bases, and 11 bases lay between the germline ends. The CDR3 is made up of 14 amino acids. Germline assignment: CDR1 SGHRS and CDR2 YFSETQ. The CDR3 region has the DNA TGCGCCAGCAGCTTGGGATCCACAGGGACTGAAGCTTTCTTT. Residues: CASSLGSTGTEAFF.

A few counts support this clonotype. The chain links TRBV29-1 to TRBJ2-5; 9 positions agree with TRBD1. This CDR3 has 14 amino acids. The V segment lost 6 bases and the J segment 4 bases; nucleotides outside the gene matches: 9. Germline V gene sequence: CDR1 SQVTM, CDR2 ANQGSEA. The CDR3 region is CSVNAEDRGETQYF. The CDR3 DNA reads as TGCAGCGTCAACGCCGAGGACAGGGGAGAGACCCAGTACTTC.

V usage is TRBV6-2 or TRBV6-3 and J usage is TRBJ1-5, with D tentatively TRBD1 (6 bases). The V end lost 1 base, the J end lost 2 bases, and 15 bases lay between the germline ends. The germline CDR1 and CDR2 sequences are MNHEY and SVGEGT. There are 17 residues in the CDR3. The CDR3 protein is CASSYFAGALGNQPQHF. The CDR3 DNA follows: TGTGCCAGCAGTTACTTTGCGGGGGCTCTCGGCAATCAGCCCCAGCATTTT.

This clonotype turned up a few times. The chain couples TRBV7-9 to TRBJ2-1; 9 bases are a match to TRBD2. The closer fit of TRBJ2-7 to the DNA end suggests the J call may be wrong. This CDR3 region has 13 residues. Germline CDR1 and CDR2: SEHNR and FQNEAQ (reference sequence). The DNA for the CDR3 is TGTGCCAGCAAGCTAGCGGGGTTATCCGAGCAGTACTTC. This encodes CASKLAGLSEQYF.

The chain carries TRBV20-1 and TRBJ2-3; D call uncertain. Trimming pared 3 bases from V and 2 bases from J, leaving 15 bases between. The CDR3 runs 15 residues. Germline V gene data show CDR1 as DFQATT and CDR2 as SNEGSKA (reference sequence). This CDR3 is CSARDPFLYTDTQYF. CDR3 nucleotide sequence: TGCAGTGCTAGGGATCCATTCCTATACACAGATACGCAGTATTTT.

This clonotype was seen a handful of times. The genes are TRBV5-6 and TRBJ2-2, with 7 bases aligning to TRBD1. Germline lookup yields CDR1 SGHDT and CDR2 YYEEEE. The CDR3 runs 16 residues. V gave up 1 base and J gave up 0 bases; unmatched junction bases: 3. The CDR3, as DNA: TGTGCCAGCAGCTTGATCCAGGGGGCGAACACCGGGGAGCTGTTTTTT. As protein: CASSLIQGANTGELFF.

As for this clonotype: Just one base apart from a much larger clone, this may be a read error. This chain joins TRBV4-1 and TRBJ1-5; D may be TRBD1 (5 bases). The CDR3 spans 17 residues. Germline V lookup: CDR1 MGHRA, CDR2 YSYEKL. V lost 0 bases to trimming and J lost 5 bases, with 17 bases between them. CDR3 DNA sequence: TGCGCCAGCAGCCAAGAAGCGGGACTGGGGTCGTATCAGCCCCAGCATTTT. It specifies CASSQEAGLGSYQPQHF.

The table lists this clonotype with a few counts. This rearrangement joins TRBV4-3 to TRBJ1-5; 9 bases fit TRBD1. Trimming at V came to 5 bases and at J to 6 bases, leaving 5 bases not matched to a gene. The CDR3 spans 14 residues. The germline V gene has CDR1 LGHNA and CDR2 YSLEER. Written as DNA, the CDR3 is TGCGCCAGCAGCGGGGACAGGGTTGGTCAGCCCCAGCATTTT. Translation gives CASSGDRVGQPQHF.

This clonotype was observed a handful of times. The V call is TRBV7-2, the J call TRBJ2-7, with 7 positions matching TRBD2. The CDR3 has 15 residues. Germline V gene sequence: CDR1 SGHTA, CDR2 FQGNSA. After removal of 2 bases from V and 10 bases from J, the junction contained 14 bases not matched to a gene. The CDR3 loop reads CASSLRASGPLDQYF. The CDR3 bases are TGTGCCAGCAGCTTAAGGGCTAGCGGACCCCTGGATCAGTACTTC.

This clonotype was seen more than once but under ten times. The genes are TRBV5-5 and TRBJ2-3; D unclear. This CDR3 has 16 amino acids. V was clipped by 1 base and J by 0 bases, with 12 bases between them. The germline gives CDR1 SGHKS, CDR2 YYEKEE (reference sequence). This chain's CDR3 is CASSLSTAGSTDTQYF. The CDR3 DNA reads TGTGCCAGCAGCTTGTCAACGGCCGGGAGCACAGATACGCAGTATTTT.

The CDR3 region is CASSLQLAGGPGEQFF. The CDR3 nucleotides are TGCGCCAGCAGCCTGCAACTAGCGGGAGGGCCGGGTGAGCAGTTCTTC. The chain combines TRBV4-3 with TRBJ2-5; TRBD2 matches 13 bases. The J call is uncertain, as TRBJ2-1 better fits the DNA end. This CDR3 contains 16 residues. Germline lookup yields CDR1 LGHNA and CDR2 YSLEER.

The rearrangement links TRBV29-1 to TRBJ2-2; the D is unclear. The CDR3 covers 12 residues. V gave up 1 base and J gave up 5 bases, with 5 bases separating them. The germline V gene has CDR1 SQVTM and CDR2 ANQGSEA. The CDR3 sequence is CSVEAQTGELFF. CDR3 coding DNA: TGCAGCGTTGAAGCGCAGACCGGGGAGCTGTTTTTT.

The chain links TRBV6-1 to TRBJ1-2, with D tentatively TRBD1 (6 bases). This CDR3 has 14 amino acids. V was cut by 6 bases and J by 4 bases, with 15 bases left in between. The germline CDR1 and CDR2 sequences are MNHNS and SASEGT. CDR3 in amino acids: CASRKTGDGYGYTF. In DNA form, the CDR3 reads TGTGCCAGCAGAAAGACAGGCGATGGCTATGGCTACACCTTC.

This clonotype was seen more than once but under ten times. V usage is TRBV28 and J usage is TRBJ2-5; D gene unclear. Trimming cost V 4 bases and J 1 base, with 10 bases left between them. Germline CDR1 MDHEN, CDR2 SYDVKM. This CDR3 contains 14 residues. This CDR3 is CASSSLKTQETQYF. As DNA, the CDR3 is TGTGCCAGCAGTTCCCTGAAAACCCAAGAGACCCAGTACTTC. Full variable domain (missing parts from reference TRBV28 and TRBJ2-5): DVKVTQSSRYLVKRTGEKVFLECVQDMDHENMFWYRQDPGLGLRLIYFSYDVKMKEKGDIPEGYSVSREKKERFSLILESASTNQTSMYLCASSSLKTQETQYFGPGTRLLVL.